Sample share makes the clone carrying this T cell receptor beta chain medium-sized (0.01 to 0.1%). The table came from immunoSEQ multiplex PCR; TCRdb's copy has only in-frame clones and leaves some out. The table has several thousand clones, approximately 30% seen once. This specimen comes from a study of graft-versus-host responses after intestinal transplantation. Responder cells labeled with CFSE (200,000) were co-plated with irradiated stimulator cells labeled with violet dye (200,000). Study conclusions and caveats: GvH clones detected in recipient marrow included some appearing first in ileum or blood.

The sequence derives from a human patient who was an organ donor for intestinal transplantation. The sample in question was alloreactive CD8+ T cells from a mixed lymphocyte reaction culture, obtained before transplantation. Described subset: CFSE-low proliferating T cells sorted from roughly 6-day pre-transplant mixed lymphocyte reaction (GvH or HvG direction).

This CDR3 reads CAWEPRSSGGAPGELFF. DNA for the CDR3: TGTGCCTGGGAACCTCGTTCTAGCGGGGGGGCCCCGGGGGAGCTGTTTTTT. The gene calls are TRBV30 and TRBJ2-2; 12 nucleotides agree with TRBD2. In germline, CDR1 is GTSNPN, CDR2 SVGIG (reference sequence). The CDR3 consists of 17 residues. The V segment lost 5 bases and the J segment 8 bases; nucleotides outside the gene matches: 15.